What follows are 27 T cell receptor beta chains derived from one specimen sequenced in a study of T cell repertoires in cytomegalovirus infection. TCRdb ran MiXCR on the reads and lists one entry per CDR3 protein. The sample has about 200,000 distinct CDR3 sequences, 7.5% to 10% seen once. The sequenced sample consisted of PBMCs. The origin of the receptors is a human donor in good health (CMV status not recorded). Some clones in this sample may be carry-over from other donors' samples.

This sequence joins TRBV19 and TRBJ1-1; D is unresolved. The CDR3 length is 14 residues. Trimming removed 3 bases at V and 0 bases at J, with 8 bases between. CDR1 is LNHDA and CDR2 is SQIVND in the germline V gene (reference sequence). CDR3 bases: TGTGCCAGTAGTATGGAAACCATGAACACTGAAGCTTTCTTT. Its protein is CASSMETMNTEAFF.

This clonotype was counted a few times. V is TRBV7-8 and J is TRBJ2-1, with a weak D call TRBD1 (5 bases). Germline V gene sequence: CDR1 SGHVS, CDR2 FQNEAQ. CDR3 length: 14 residues. Trimming took 3 bases from V and 3 from J, leaving 9 bases between them. The chain's CDR3 is CASSFRGDYNEQFF. The CDR3 nucleotides read TGTGCCAGCAGCTTTAGGGGCGACTACAATGAGCAGTTCTTC.

This clonotype was detected many times. The chain links TRBV7-2 to TRBJ1-5; D is unresolved. The CDR3 has 13 amino acids. The V and J ends lost 2 bases and 0 bases respectively, with 2 bases between them. CDR1 is SGHTA, CDR2 FQGNSA, per germline. The CDR3 is CASSLSSNQPQHF. The CDR3 nucleotides read TGTGCCAGCAGCTTAAGTAGCAATCAGCCCCAGCATTTT.

The V gene is TRBV19, the J gene TRBJ1-5; TRBD1 is a possible D gene (6 bases). Trimming removed 3 bases at V and 6 bases at J, with 9 bases between. The CDR3 length is 13 residues. CDR1 and CDR2 (germline): LNHDA, SQIVND (reference sequence). The CDR3 sequence: CASSMDSFQPQHF. The CDR3 DNA reads as TGTGCCAGTAGTATGGACAGTTTTCAGCCCCAGCATTTT.

This clonotype was counted between two and nine times. The chain has TRBV23-1 and TRBJ1-2; D call uncertain. TRBV23-1 is recorded as an ORF, its role being uncertain. The V end was cut by 7 bases, the J end by 7 bases, with 19 bases between. The CDR3 length is 14 residues. The CDR3 loop reads CASTPYCASGGYTF. The CDR3 DNA reads as TGCGCCAGCACCCCTTATTGTGCGTCTGGTGGCTACACCTTC.

In its sample, this clonotype was seen a few times. V is TRBV7-6 and J is TRBJ1-4; D is unresolved. Trimming pared 0 bases from V and 6 bases from J, leaving 11 bases between. Germline-derived CDR1 and CDR2 are SGHVS and FNYEAQ. The length of the CDR3 is 15 residues. Here the CDR3 reads CASSLATGFYEKLFF. CDR3 in DNA: TGTGCCAGCAGCTTAGCGACGGGGTTTTATGAAAAACTGTTTTTT.

This clonotype showed up many times. CDR3: CASSFLDNQPQHF. The CDR3 region has the DNA TGTGCCAGCAGCTTTTTGGACAATCAGCCCCAGCATTTT. This chain uses TRBV7-8 with TRBJ1-5; D ambiguous. The ends were cut back, 3 bases at V and 3 bases at J, with 6 bases in the middle. CDR1 is SGHVS and CDR2 is FQNEAQ in the germline V gene. There are 13 residues in the CDR3.

This clonotype was seen ten or more times. The chain combines TRBV5-4 with TRBJ1-2, with D possibly matching TRBD1 (5 bases). CDR3 length: 15 amino acids. CDR1 and CDR2 from the germline V gene are SGHNT and YYREEE (reference sequence). V was shortened by 4 bases and J by 0 bases, with 13 bases between the two germline ends. The CDR3 loop is CASSLGGEANYGYTF. The CDR3 DNA reads TGTGCCAGCAGCCTAGGAGGGGAGGCTAACTATGGCTACACCTTC.

This clonotype was observed a few times. The chain joins TRBV28 to TRBJ1-1; TRBD1 matches 7 bases. This CDR3 is built from 14 residues. Germline trimming cut 6 bases from V and 1 base from J; bases unmatched to any gene: 5. Germline assignment: CDR1 MDHEN and CDR2 SYDVKM. In DNA form, the CDR3 reads TGTGCCAGCAGGTCGACAGGGAGGAACACTGAAGCTTTCTTT. It encodes CASRSTGRNTEAFF.

This clonotype appeared many times. The gene calls are TRBV11-2 and TRBJ2-6; D is uncertain. The CDR3 consists of 16 residues. Trimming took 0 bases from V and 4 from J, leaving 10 bases between them. Germline lookup yields CDR1 SGHAT and CDR2 FQNNGV. The CDR3 sequence: CASSLDSVSGANVLTF. CDR3 sequence (DNA): TGTGCCAGCAGCTTAGACTCGGTTTCCGGGGCCAACGTCCTGACTTTC. Based on the CDR3 plus reference TRBV11-2 and TRBJ2-6, the full variable domain is EAGVAQSPRYKIIEKRQSVAFWCNPISGHATLYWYQQILGQGPKLLIQFQNNGVVDDSQLPKDRFSAERLKGVDSTLKIQPAKLEDSAVYLCASSLDSVSGANVLTFGAGSRLTVL.

This clonotype showed up many times. The chain links TRBV28 to TRBJ1-2, with TRBD1 as a possible D gene (5 bases). The CDR3 totals 13 residues. V lost 6 bases and J lost 4, with 12 bases in between. Looked up from germline, CDR1 is MDHEN and CDR2 is SYDVKM. The CDR3 DNA follows: TGTGCCAGCAGCTCGACAGCCTTCTATGGCTACACCTTC. Translated, it gives CASSSTAFYGYTF.

This clonotype was counted at least ten times. The chain is built from TRBV7-2 and TRBJ1-5; D possibly corresponds to TRBD1 (6 bases). The length of the CDR3 is 15 residues. The V end lost 4 bases, the J end lost 3 bases, and 13 bases lay between the germline ends. Germline V gene sequence: CDR1 SGHTA, CDR2 FQGNSA. CDR3 in amino acids: CASSSQGYPNQPQHF. CDR3 bases: TGTGCCAGCAGCTCTCAGGGGTACCCCAATCAGCCCCAGCATTTT.

V gene TRBV9 combines with J gene TRBJ1-3; 9 bases map to TRBD1. Germline trimming cut 0 bases from V and 2 bases from J; bases unmatched to any gene: 3. The CDR3 totals 16 residues. Germline assignment: CDR1 SGDLS and CDR2 YYNGEE. The CDR3 DNA is TGTGCCAGCAGCGTAGTCGGGGACAGGGCTGGAAACACCATATATTTT. As protein: CASSVVGDRAGNTIYF.

This clonotype occurred many times. The V call is TRBV7-8, the J call TRBJ2-6, with D possibly matching TRBD1 (6 bases). This CDR3 comprises 15 residues. Trimming removed 3 bases from V and 2 bases from J, with 8 bases in between. CDR1 and CDR2 (germline): SGHVS, FQNEAQ. The CDR3 protein is CASSFRDTGANVLTF. CDR3 coding DNA: TGTGCCAGCAGCTTCCGGGACACTGGGGCCAACGTCCTGACTTTC.

This clonotype was seen many times. The chain joins TRBV7-2 to TRBJ2-1; perhaps TRBD2 as D (6 bases). The CDR3 contains 15 residues. Between the trimmed V and J ends, which lost 4 bases and 6 bases, there was a span of 16 bases. The germline gives CDR1 SGHTA, CDR2 FQGNSA. CDR3 protein: CASSYTGGFGNEQFF. The CDR3, as DNA: TGTGCCAGCAGCTACACCGGGGGATTCGGCAATGAGCAGTTCTTC.

The sample holds many counts of this clonotype. The J gene is TRBJ1-5, the V gene TRBV28; 7 nucleotides align to TRBD1. J lost 6 bases, V lost 3 bases, and 8 bases had no gene match. This CDR3 has 15 amino acids. Germline values: CDR1 MDHEN, CDR2 SYDVKM. CDR3 region: CASSFGSGGRQPQHF. As DNA, the CDR3 is TGTGCCAGCAGTTTCGGGTCAGGGGGTCGTCAGCCCCAGCATTTT.

This clonotype was picked up many times. This sequence joins TRBV7-2 and TRBJ2-2; possibly TRBD1 or TRBD2 for D (5 bases each). Germline lookup yields CDR1 SGHTA and CDR2 FQGNSA. The V gene lost 6 bases and the J gene lost 5 bases, with 16 bases spanning the gap. The CDR3 runs to 15 residues. This chain's CDR3 is CASRSLGVRTGELFF. The CDR3 nucleotides read TGTGCCAGCAGGTCCCTGGGGGTTCGGACCGGGGAGCTGTTTTTT.

This clonotype was found a few times. The gene calls are TRBV20-1 and TRBJ2-3; 9 positions agree with TRBD1. In germline, CDR1 is DFQATT, CDR2 SNEGSKA (reference sequence). CDR3 length: 15 amino acids. V shed 0 bases, J shed 3 bases, and the junction held 4 bases outside the gene matches. CDR3 residues: CSARDGTGTTDTQYF. The CDR3 region has the DNA TGCAGTGCTAGAGATGGGACAGGGACAACAGATACGCAGTATTTT.

The V gene is TRBV7-2, the J gene TRBJ2-7; the match to TRBD1 covers 7 bases. J was trimmed by 0 bases and V by 0 bases; bases with no gene match: 8. The CDR3 is made up of 17 amino acids. Looked up from germline, CDR1 is SGHTA and CDR2 is FQGNSA. The CDR3 nucleotides are TGTGCCAGCAGCTTAGCAAGAGGGACAGAGAGCTCCTACGAGCAGTACTTC. Amino acid sequence: CASSLARGTESSYEQYF.

This clonotype was found a few times. This chain uses TRBV30 with TRBJ2-1; D remains ambiguous. The germline V gene has CDR1 GTSNPN and CDR2 SVGIG (reference sequence). V was trimmed by 0 bases and J by 8 bases, leaving 8 bases between them. This CDR3 has 12 amino acids. The CDR3 protein is CAWSVPADEQFF. The CDR3 nucleotides are TGTGCCTGGAGTGTACCGGCGGATGAGCAGTTCTTC.

This clonotype occurred a few times. The chain has TRBV12-3 or TRBV12-4 and TRBJ2-1; D might be TRBD1 (5 bases). Deletions cut 7 bases from V and 7 bases from J, with 32 bases between. The CDR3 is 19 amino acids. CDR3 amino acids: CASNFRPLPGFSFSNEQFF. The CDR3, as DNA: TGTGCCAGCAACTTTCGACCACTCCCAGGGTTTTCGTTTAGTAATGAGCAGTTCTTC.

This clonotype was seen repeatedly, ten times or more. This chain links TRBV11-2 with TRBJ1-6, with 7 bases fitting TRBD1. V lost 5 bases, J lost 6 bases, and 7 bases stayed unmatched. Germline loops: CDR1 SGHAT, CDR2 FQNNGV. The CDR3 sequence is 15 residues long. The DNA of the CDR3 is TGTGCCAGCAGCCAGAGGGGGACAGCTAATTCACCCCTCCACTTT. Translated: CASSQRGTANSPLHF.

This clonotype was seen ten or more times. The chain is built from TRBV11-2 and TRBJ2-1; D is uncertain. The CDR3 contains 16 residues. V shed 0 bases and J shed 10 bases, with 19 bases lying between them. Germline CDR1 is SGHAT and CDR2 is FQNNGV. CDR3 coding DNA: TGTGCCAGCAGCTTAGACATACTCGGGCCGACCCGGGAGCAGTTCTTC. Protein sequence: CASSLDILGPTREQFF. Variable domain in full (rest from reference TRBV11-2 and TRBJ2-1): EAGVAQSPRYKIIEKRQSVAFWCNPISGHATLYWYQQILGQGPKLLIQFQNNGVVDDSQLPKDRFSAERLKGVDSTLKIQPAKLEDSAVYLCASSLDILGPTREQFFGPGTRLTVL.

This clonotype occurred many times. The V and J genes are TRBV7-2 and TRBJ2-5; D unclear. CDR3 size: 13 residues. Germline CDR1 SGHTA, CDR2 FQGNSA. V was trimmed by 3 bases and J by 5 bases, leaving 10 bases between them. The CDR3 bases are TGTGCCAGCAGCTTTACGGTTAGCGAGACCCAGTACTTC. Its translation: CASSFTVSETQYF.

The V call is TRBV5-5, the J call TRBJ2-2; D perhaps matches TRBD2 (6 bases). Trimming removed 2 bases from V and 5 bases from J, with 13 bases in between. The CDR3 consists of 15 residues. Per the germline V gene, CDR1 is SGHKS and CDR2 is YYEKEE (reference sequence). In nucleotides, the CDR3 is TGTGCCAGCAGCTTACATGGGGCGGGAACCGGGGAGCTGTTTTTT. It yields the protein CASSLHGAGTGELFF.

The V gene is TRBV12-3 or TRBV12-4, the J gene TRBJ1-1, with D unclear. The V and J ends lost 3 bases and 6 bases respectively, with 2 bases between them. CDR3 size: 10 residues. Here the CDR3 DNA reads TGTGCCAGCAGTTTTGCTGAAGCTTTCTTT. Its translation is CASSFAEAFF.

A few counts support this clonotype. The V call is TRBV18, the J call TRBJ1-1, with a possible D match to TRBD1 (6 bases). Germline CDR1 reads KGHSH; CDR2 reads LQKENI. The CDR3 has 16 amino acids. With 5 bases removed from V and 0 bases from J, the gap between germline ends came to 16 bases. The CDR3 DNA reads TGTGCCAGCTCAGGCGCTTACAGGGCTATGAACACTGAAGCTTTCTTT. Protein sequence: CASSGAYRAMNTEAFF.